The rows below give T cell receptor beta chains drawn from one sample of a study of blood T cell repertoires in COVID-19. This table comes from immunoSEQ multiplex PCR, and its TCRdb copy is limited to in-frame clones, with some not included. The sample shows some 170,000 clones, roughly 87% of them seen only once. The sample consisted of PBMCs or T cells enriched from blood (not recorded which). The origin of the receptors is a human donor with acute COVID-19. The donor label of this sample is uncertain. Both conserved end residues are part of each CDR3. The order of the fields is V gene, CDR3 length, D gene, J gene, clone size, CDR3 DNA, CDR3 protein. A D gene is named only where the DNA matches it firmly. The listing skips clone size in some rows; elsewhere it reads once, few, many or a size class.

TRBV30	13	TRBD1	TRBJ1-6	-	TGTGCCTGGAGTGTACAGGGGGAGTCACCCCTCCACTTT	CAWSVQGESPLHF
TRBV6-2/TRBV6-3	14	-	TRBJ1-6	few	TGTGCCAGCAGTTTGAAACAGGGAAATTCACCCCTCCACTTT	CASSLKQGNSPLHF
TRBV11-2	14	-	TRBJ1-1	-	TGTGCCAGCAGCTTACCTAGAGGAGGTACTGAAGCTTTCTTT	CASSLPRGGTEAFF
TRBV29-1	15	-	TRBJ2-7	-	TGCAGCGCCCAAGGTCGAGGGCGAAGCTCCTACGAGCAGTACTTC	CSAQGRGRSSYEQYF
TRBV12-3/TRBV12-4	13	-	TRBJ2-3	-	TGTGCCAGCACTAAAACTATCACAGATACGCAGTATTTT	CASTKTITDTQYF
TRBV9	17	-	TRBJ2-5	-	TGTGCCAGCAGCGTAGGGGGGGACTCCCAGTACCAAGAGACCCAGTACTTC	CASSVGGDSQYQETQYF
TRBV2	15	-	TRBJ2-1	-	TGTGCCAGCAGTGTGCGGGGGCTAATACACAATGAGCAGTTCTTC	CASSVRGLIHNEQFF
TRBV27	15	TRBD1	TRBJ1-2	-	TGTGCCAGCTTTGGGACGACAGGGGACAACTATGGCTACACCTTC	CASFGTTGDNYGYTF
TRBV4-1	18	-	TRBJ2-1	-	TGCGCCAGCAGCCAAGATCGGGCGGGGTTAAGCACCTACAATGAGCAGTTCTTC	CASSQDRAGLSTYNEQFF
TRBV11-2	19	-	TRBJ1-2	-	TGTGCCAGCAGCTTGGTAACAGGGAGAGCCTCCCATGGTAACTATGGCTACACCTTC	CASSLVTGRASHGNYGYTF